This T cell receptor (beta chain) comes out of a study of T cell changes during pregnancy in multiple sclerosis. This table comes from immunoSEQ multiplex PCR, and its TCRdb copy is limited to in-frame clones, with some not included. In the table there are approximately 61,000 clones, 85% to 95% of which are singletons. This CDR3 contains 11 residues. Trimming cost V 5 bases and J 10 bases, with 10 bases left between them. Germline CDR1 is SGHTS and CDR2 is YDEGEE. The chain carries TRBV5-8 and TRBJ2-4, with D possibly matching TRBD2 (7 bases). The sample was peripheral blood, taken after pregnancy. This TCR was recovered from a female donor in good health, enrolled as a control in a pregnancy study. The CDR3 is CASRAGAIQYF. The CDR3 DNA reads TGTGCCAGCAGGGCGGGGGCTATTCAGTACTTC. Together with reference TRBV5-8 and TRBJ2-4, the CDR3 gives the full variable domain: EAGVTQSPTHLIKTRGQQATLRCSPISGHTSVYWYQQALGLGLQFLLWYDEGEERNRGNFPPRFSGRQFPNYSSELNVNALELEDSALYLCASRAGAIQYFGAGTRLSVL.